The rows below give T cell receptor beta chains drawn from one sample of a study of T cells in Graves' hyperthyroidism and ophthalmopathy. TCRdb passed the multiplex PCR reads through MiXCR, listing each CDR3 protein once. Of more than 350,000 distinct CDR3 sequences in the sample, under 15% were seen once. Source material: blood. Source of these receptors: a woman younger than 45 with Graves' hyperthyroidism. The conserved cysteine and the conserved F or W are not part of the CDR3 here. Fields, in order: V gene, CDR3 protein.

TRBV24-1 ATSDLGPRETQY
TRBV15 ATGSPPGQTEPAYEQY
TRBV28 ASSPGQRRGGELF
TRBV10-1 ASSGRQGRNTDTQY
TRBV20-1 SAILGREDQPQH
TRBV29-1 SVPTRTGNTGELF
TRBV7-9 ASSRAASNEQY
TRBV9 ASSVVSAGKAF
TRBV13 ASKADSYEQY
TRBV12-3/TRBV12-4 ASSSRSGPLNTGELF
TRBV28 ASTGDPLEQY
TRBV30 AWSVQGGKTQY
TRBV7-9 ASSLFPGNTEAF
TRBV7-9 ASSLASGSYSYEQY
TRBV9 ASSRDGGSNYGYT
TRBV20-1 SADRLAGVGDTQY
TRBV30 AWSTGARRGDTQY
TRBV9 ASSKDPSGSGTDTQY
TRBV4-1 ASSQDAGLTGELF
TRBV12-3/TRBV12-4 ASSGYAGTEAF
TRBV6-1 ASKFGNNQPQH
TRBV20-1 SASYGSHSGELF
TRBV7-2 ASSLTGTGANQPQH
TRBV19 ASSMGGILYGYT